Sequencing of this TCR beta chain was carried out in a study of cytomegalovirus exposure and HLA in healthy donors. Study-level points and caveats: 164 TCR beta chains were listed as cytomegalovirus-associated.

PCR employed 60 Vbeta and 13 Jbeta primers. Profiled with immunoSEQ multiplex PCR; TCRdb holds only in-frame clones, not every one. The sample has about 180,000 clones; 76% are singletons. Concerning this clone itself: Its antigen is currently unknown.

V shed 7 bases and J 2 bases; nucleotides not matched to a gene: 13. Germline-derived CDR1 and CDR2 are MNHEY and SMNVEV (reference sequence). The CDR3 spans 16 residues. J is TRBJ2-7 and V is TRBV27; 8 positions match TRBD2. The receptor was isolated from a man aged 18-30 years in good health and CMV-seronegative. Sequencing was performed on PBMCs. CDR3 sequence reads: CASTSKGGGSPYEQYF. The CDR3 bases are TGTGCCAGCACCTCAAAGGGCGGGGGGTCACCCTACGAGCAGTACTTC.